These 30 T cell receptor beta chains were all obtained from the same sample, sequenced in a study of OX40 agonist ivuxolimab in advanced cancers. Profiling relied on immunoSEQ multiplex PCR, and the TCRdb table lists in-frame clones only, not all of them. The table records over 25,000 clones, 80% to 85% of them present only once. The material sequenced was CD4+ or CD8+ T cells sorted from blood, taken in a trial of the OX40 agonist ivuxolimab. Every receptor here comes from an adult with an advanced solid tumor such as melanoma, head and neck, liver or kidney cancer.

A word on this clone: The sample contains more than one DNA sequence encoding this CDR3. In DNA, the CDR3 is TGTGCCAGCAGCCCCGGGGGGGGGCCCACAGATACGCAGTATTTT. As protein: CASSPGGGPTDTQYF. The V call is TRBV7-3, the J call TRBJ2-3; 8 bases match TRBD2. The CDR3 spans 15 residues. The V gene end was trimmed by 5 bases and the J gene end by 2 bases; junction bases not matched to a gene: 6. The germline V gene encodes CDR1 SGHTA and CDR2 FQGTGA. The variable domain in full, with the rest retrieved from reference TRBV7-3 and TRBJ2-3, is GAGVSQTPSNKVTEKGKYVELRCDPISGHTALYWYRQSLGQGPEFLIYFQGTGAADDSGLPNDRFFAVRPEGSVSTLKIQRTERGDSAVYLCASSPGGGPTDTQYFGPGTRLTVL.

V gene TRBV5-6 combines with J gene TRBJ1-5; D not resolved. V was shortened by 4 bases and J by 1 base, with 9 bases between the two germline ends. This CDR3 region has 14 residues. CDR1 is SGHDT and CDR2 is YYEEEE in the germline V gene. CDR3 in amino acids: CASSEGYSNQPQHF. CDR3 sequence (DNA): TGTGCCAGCAGCGAGGGATACAGCAATCAGCCCCAGCATTTT.

V is TRBV2 and J is TRBJ2-2, with D uncertain. The CDR3 spans 16 residues. V was trimmed by 8 bases and J by 0 bases, leaving 16 bases between them. CDR1 is SNHLY and CDR2 is FYNNEI in the germline V gene. The CDR3 DNA reads TGTGCCAGCGATAGACCCGAAACAGCGAACACCGGGGAGCTGTTTTTT. It codes for CASDRPETANTGELFF.

V usage is TRBV5-4 and J usage is TRBJ2-7, with unresolved D. Looked up from germline, CDR1 is SGHNT and CDR2 is YYREEE (reference sequence). V shed 7 bases and J shed 2 bases, with 10 bases lying between them. The CDR3 contains 12 residues. CDR3 sequence reads: CASGLDAYEQYF. Here the CDR3 DNA reads TGTGCCAGCGGCCTGGACGCCTACGAGCAGTACTTC.

The chain has TRBV7-9 and TRBJ2-5, with TRBD1 as a possible D gene (6 bases). Germline CDR1 SEHNR, CDR2 FQNEAQ (reference sequence). The CDR3 spans 13 residues. Trimming left V 6 bases short and J 1 base short, with 9 bases between. CDR3: CASRTGSQETQYF. CDR3 coding DNA: TGTGCCAGCAGAACAGGGTCCCAAGAGACCCAGTACTTC. The whole variable domain, remainder taken from reference TRBV7-9 and TRBJ2-5, is DTGVSQNPRHKITKRGQNVTFRCDPISEHNRLYWYRQTLGQGPEFLTYFQNEAQLEKSRLLSDRFSAERPKGSFSTLEIQRTEQGDSAMYLCASRTGSQETQYFGPGTRLLVL.

Points on this clone: At one of its ends the junction is not consistent with the germline gene, which may arise from a read error. The CDR3 loop reads CASRIDISNQPQHF. CDR3 nucleotides: TGTGCCAGTAGGATAGACATTAGCAATCAGCCCCAGCATTTT. V and J are TRBV19 and TRBJ1-5; unclear D gene. Germline CDR1 reads LNHDA; CDR2 reads SQIVND (reference sequence). The CDR3 has 14 residues.

V gene TRBV11-2 combines with J gene TRBJ2-7; 7 positions agree with TRBD2. CDR1 SGHAT and CDR2 FQNNGV come from the germline V gene. V shed 3 bases and J 6 bases; nucleotides not matched to a gene: 11. This CDR3 has 15 residues. The CDR3 sequence: CASSFFAGEAPEQYF. CDR3 bases: TGTGCCAGCAGCTTCTTCGCGGGAGAAGCTCCCGAGCAGTACTTC.

This chain links TRBV11-2 with TRBJ2-1, with D tentatively TRBD2 (5 bases). There are 14 residues in the CDR3. CDR1 and CDR2 (germline): SGHAT, FQNNGV. V was clipped by 2 bases and J by 6 bases, with 11 bases between them. CDR3 residues: CASSLLSGLNEQFF. CDR3 nucleotide sequence: TGTGCCAGCAGCTTATTAAGCGGACTCAATGAGCAGTTCTTC.

This clone is deemed medium-sized (0.01 to 0.1%). The gene calls are TRBV27 and TRBJ1-1; D remains ambiguous. The CDR3 is 11 residues long. Germline CDR1 MNHEY, CDR2 SMNVEV (reference sequence). V was pared by 4 bases and J by 5 bases, with 5 bases between. This CDR3 is CASSSQTEAFF. The CDR3, as DNA: TGTGCCAGCAGTTCCCAAACTGAAGCTTTCTTT.

A few counts support this clone. The chain couples TRBV10-3 to TRBJ2-3; the D is unclear. The CDR3 spans 13 residues. Germline V gene sequence: CDR1 ENHRY, CDR2 SYGVKD. The V and J ends lost 0 bases and 6 bases respectively, with 7 bases between them. CDR3 sequence: CAISESGDDTQYF. The CDR3 DNA sequence: TGTGCCATCAGTGAGTCTGGGGATGATACGCAGTATTTT.

CDR3 amino acids: CASSPRWGDEKLFF. In DNA form, the CDR3 reads TGTGCCAGCAGCCCAAGATGGGGGGATGAAAAACTGTTTTTT. J is TRBJ1-4 and V is TRBV11-2; D is perhaps TRBD1 (5 bases). From germline, CDR1 is SGHAT and CDR2 FQNNGV. V lost 5 bases to trimming and J lost 6 bases, with 13 bases between them. This CDR3 spans 14 amino acids.

The V and J genes are TRBV7-2 and TRBJ1-1; D perhaps matches TRBD1 (5 bases). Germline V gene sequence: CDR1 SGHTA, CDR2 FQGNSA. This CDR3 contains 16 residues. The V and J ends lost 5 bases and 1 base respectively, with 17 bases between them. The CDR3 DNA reads TGTGCCAGCAGCCCCGGGGGTAGGTGGAAGAACACTGAAGCTTTCTTT. This codes for CASSPGGRWKNTEAFF.

J is TRBJ2-5 and V is TRBV4-1, with 8 bases lining up with TRBD1. Judging by the DNA end, TRBJ2-7 fits better; the J call may be wrong. The CDR3 runs to 14 residues. CDR1 MGHRA and CDR2 YSYEKL come from the germline V gene. In nucleotides, the CDR3 is TGCGCCAGCGCCAGGGGGACAGGAACCTACGAGCAGTACTTC. Translated, it gives CASARGTGTYEQYF.

The gene calls are TRBV19 and TRBJ2-1; 12 positions agree with TRBD2. The CDR3 sequence is 16 residues long. V gave up 9 bases and J gave up 9 bases; unmatched junction bases: 15. Germline lookup yields CDR1 LNHDA and CDR2 SQIVND (reference sequence). The CDR3 sequence: CASETSGRVGMGEQFF. CDR3 bases: TGTGCCAGCGAGACTAGCGGGAGAGTAGGAATGGGTGAGCAGTTCTTC.

V gene TRBV7-3 combines with J gene TRBJ2-2, with a tentative D call TRBD1 (6 bases). The CDR3 length is 14 residues. Trimming pared 5 bases from V and 7 bases from J, leaving 14 bases between. The V gene's germline CDR1 is SGHTA and CDR2 FQGTGA. The CDR3 loop reads CASSPRQGNGELFF. The CDR3 DNA reads TGTGCCAGCAGCCCAAGGCAGGGGAACGGGGAGCTGTTTTTT.

This rearrangement joins TRBV9 to TRBJ2-3, with 8 bases that match TRBD2. The length of the CDR3 is 16 residues. Germline trimming cut 3 bases from V and 3 bases from J; bases unmatched to any gene: 9. Germline CDR1 reads SGDLS; CDR2 reads YYNGEE. This CDR3 reads CASSAGTSPRTDTQYF. The DNA for the CDR3 is TGTGCCAGCAGCGCCGGGACTAGTCCGAGAACAGATACGCAGTATTTT.

The rearrangement links TRBV10-3 to TRBJ2-3; D call uncertain. The CDR3 length is 16 residues. Trimming left V 0 bases short and J 0 bases short, with 10 bases between. Germline CDR1 is ENHRY and CDR2 is SYGVKD. The CDR3, as DNA: TGTGCCATCAGTGAGTCCACATCCACTAGCACAGATACGCAGTATTTT. Translated: CAISESTSTSTDTQYF.

The rearrangement joins TRBV5-6 to TRBJ2-1; D is ambiguous. Germline CDR1 is SGHDT and CDR2 is YYEEEE. This CDR3 has 15 residues. Trimming took 4 bases from V and 5 from J, leaving 16 bases between them. As DNA, the CDR3 is TGTGCCAGCAGCGAAAATGTGGACCCCCACAATGAGCAGTTCTTC. This gives the protein CASSENVDPHNEQFF.

The chain links TRBV28 to TRBJ1-1, with D maybe TRBD1 (5 bases). The CDR3 spans 13 residues. V lost 2 bases, J lost 1 base, and 5 bases lay in between. Per germline, CDR1 MDHEN and CDR2 SYDVKM. CDR3 in DNA: TGTGCCAGCAGTTTAAGGGGGAACACTGAAGCTTTCTTT. Its translation is CASSLRGNTEAFF.

This clone has a single count. The V and J genes are TRBV5-1 and TRBJ2-1; D unclear. The ends were cut back, 4 bases at V and 8 bases at J, with 19 bases in the middle. CDR3 length equals 15 residues. Looked up from germline, CDR1 is SGHRS and CDR2 is YFSETQ. This CDR3 reads CASSPYYSHSDEQFF. The CDR3 DNA reads TGCGCCAGCAGCCCCTACTACAGCCACTCGGATGAGCAGTTCTTC.

The CDR3: CASSVSLAGVLVTDTQYF. The CDR3 nucleotides are TGTGCCAGCAGCGTATCCCTAGCGGGAGTATTAGTCACAGATACGCAGTATTTT. V usage is TRBV9 and J usage is TRBJ2-3; TRBD2 aligns across 10 bases. Trimming cost V 1 base and J 2 bases; bases outside gene matches: 10. This CDR3 has 18 amino acids. CDR1 and CDR2 (germline): SGDLS, YYNGEE.

This clone was detected a few times. Here the CDR3 reads CASSLVLNTEAFF. Here the CDR3 DNA reads TGTGCCAGCAGCTTAGTTCTCAACACTGAAGCTTTCTTT. V is TRBV11-3 and J is TRBJ1-1; no clear D. Trimming left V 1 base short and J 2 bases short, with 5 bases between. The germline gives CDR1 SGHNT, CDR2 YENEEA. The CDR3 consists of 13 residues. Variable domain in full (rest from reference TRBV11-3 and TRBJ1-1): EAGVVQSPRYKIIEKKQPVAFWCNPISGHNTLYWYLQNLGQGPELLIRYENEEAVDDSQLPKDRFSAERLKGVDSTLKIQPAELGDSAVYLCASSLVLNTEAFFGQGTRLTVV.

This clone showed up just a few times. V is TRBV11-2 and J is TRBJ2-1, with 14 bases lining up with TRBD2. After removal of 8 bases from V and 1 base from J, the junction contained 10 bases not matched to a gene. This CDR3 contains 18 residues. CDR1 and CDR2 from the germline V gene are SGHAT and FQNNGV. CDR3 sequence reads: CASASEGTSGGSYNEQFF. The CDR3 coding sequence is TGTGCCAGCGCATCGGAAGGGACTAGCGGGGGTTCCTACAATGAGCAGTTCTTC.

V and J are TRBV11-2 and TRBJ1-4, with 8 bases aligning to TRBD1. The CDR3 is 18 residues long. Losses at the gene ends were 1 base for V and 6 bases for J; bases not matched to a gene: 13. CDR1 and CDR2 from the germline V gene are SGHAT and FQNNGV. CDR3 coding DNA: TGTGCCAGCAGCTTAGTTTTAGTCGCGGACAGGGTGGATGAAAAACTGTTTTTT. Residues: CASSLVLVADRVDEKLFF.

V usage is TRBV6-4 and J usage is TRBJ2-1; 7 bases line up with TRBD2. The CDR3 covers 14 residues. Germline lookup yields CDR1 MRHNA and CDR2 SNTAGT. Trimming cost V 4 bases and J 8 bases; bases outside gene matches: 8. Here the CDR3 reads CASSASSGGDEQFF. The CDR3 nucleotides read TGTGCCAGCAGTGCCTCTAGCGGAGGGGATGAGCAGTTCTTC.

The chain employs TRBV30 and TRBJ2-7; 12 nucleotides line up with TRBD2. The CDR3 contains 15 residues. V lost 2 bases, J lost 6 bases, and 8 bases stayed unmatched. Germline V lookup: CDR1 GTSNPN, CDR2 SVGIG (reference sequence). The CDR3 DNA sequence: TGTGCCTGGAGTCCCCCGAGACTAGCGGGAGCCGAGCAGTACTTC. Translation gives CAWSPPRLAGAEQYF.

Only one count was recorded for this clone. The chain links TRBV7-8 to TRBJ2-7, with D perhaps matching TRBD1 or TRBD2 (6 bases each). The CDR3 runs to 14 residues. Germline V gene sequence: CDR1 SGHVS, CDR2 FQNEAQ. Trimming stripped 0 bases from V and 2 bases from J, with 8 bases between. CDR3 coding DNA: TGTGCCAGCAGCTTAGCCCGGGGGCCCTACGAGCAGTACTTC. Translating gives CASSLARGPYEQYF.

V and J are TRBV30 and TRBJ2-1, with TRBD2 identical over 11 bases. The ends lost 1 base at V and 4 bases at J; junction bases unmatched: 0. Germline V gives CDR1 GTSNPN, CDR2 SVGIG (reference sequence). The CDR3 sequence is 14 residues long. The CDR3 region is CAWSGLAGYNEQFF. DNA for the CDR3: TGTGCCTGGAGTGGACTAGCGGGATACAATGAGCAGTTCTTC.

This rearrangement joins TRBV13 to TRBJ2-1, with a tentative D call TRBD2 (6 bases). Germline V gene data show CDR1 as PRHDT and CDR2 as FYEKMQ (reference sequence). Trimming pared 1 base from V and 6 bases from J, leaving 25 bases between. The CDR3 is 19 residues long. The CDR3 DNA follows: TGTGCCAGCAGCTTAGTCCGGTTGGAGTGGAGGGGTTCCGCCAATGAGCAGTTCTTC. It encodes CASSLVRLEWRGSANEQFF.

The chain is built from TRBV5-5 and TRBJ2-7; the D is unclear. This CDR3 has 14 amino acids. The germline V gene encodes CDR1 SGHKS and CDR2 YYEKEE (reference sequence). V lost 1 base, J lost 3 bases, and 11 bases lay in between. The CDR3 spells CASSLFSADYEQYF. In DNA form, the CDR3 reads TGTGCCAGCAGCTTGTTTAGTGCAGACTACGAGCAGTACTTC.